What follows is one T cell receptor (beta chain) and its context. The sample belongs to a study of T cell changes during pregnancy in multiple sclerosis. V lost 0 bases and J lost 6; bases outside the gene matches: 4. CDR1 and CDR2 from the germline V gene are SGDLS and YYNGEE. This CDR3 contains 16 residues. The assay was immunoSEQ multiplex PCR, and TCRdb's table has in-frame clones only and misses some. The sample holds around 56,000 clones, about 90% seen once. The material was CD4+ T cells from peripheral blood mononuclear cells, obtained in the first trimester of pregnancy. The rearrangement links TRBV9 to TRBJ2-3; TRBD2 matches 13 bases. The source is a female donor with multiple sclerosis, enrolled in a pregnancy study. The CDR3, as DNA: TGTGCCAGCAGCGTAGGACTAGCGGGGGGTAGTGATACGCAGTATTTT. It encodes CASSVGLAGGSDTQYF.